Listed here is a single TCR beta chain. Antigen specificity is unknown. The data originate from a study of CD8 T cells in Susac syndrome. Study outcomes and limitations: In Susac syndrome, CD4+ T cell repertoires lacked any clonal expansion.

The study sequenced TCR beta in blood CD8+ and CD4+ T cells. RNA was extracted with the RNeasy kit, and a quantity of about 0.5 to 1 ug was reverse transcribed using random hexamers. Multiplex immunoSEQ PCR targeted 54 Vbeta and 13 Jbeta TCR beta segments. TCRdb used MiXCR to reprocess the immunoSEQ multiplex PCR reads, holding one entry per CDR3 protein. The sample contains some 210,000 distinct CDR3 sequences, approximately 94% of which appear only once. The TCR comes from a human donor with Susac syndrome. Sample: CD4+ T cells from PBMCs.

The CDR3 loop is CASRAGRDHGYTF. CDR3 DNA: TGTGCCAGCAGAGCGGGGAGGGATCATGGCTACACCTTC. The chain uses TRBV28 and TRBJ1-2; D gene uncertain. Trimming left V 6 bases short and J 6 bases short, with 14 bases between. Per germline, CDR1 MDHEN and CDR2 SYDVKM. This CDR3 spans 13 amino acids.